This T cell receptor (beta chain) was recorded in a study of T-cell reconstitution after alpha-beta-depleted transplantation in children. The CDR3 covers 16 residues. J gave up 2 bases and V 5 bases, and 7 bases lay outside the gene matches. Germline V gene lookup returns CDR1 SGHVS and CDR2 FQNEAQ. Unique molecular identifiers were incorporated when the TCRbeta library was constructed. A single record per CDR3 protein comes from TCRdb applying MiXCR to the PCR reads. The table lists 400,000 to 500,000 distinct CDR3 sequences, approximately 11% of them singletons, with 5% to 6.5% in the top ten. The sequences come from PBMCs from the stem cell graft donor, collected from the stem cell graft. The sequence derives from a human donor who donated a stem cell graft to a child with acute myeloid leukemia. The gene calls are TRBV7-8 and TRBJ2-2, with TRBD1 matching 8 bases. The DNA of the CDR3 is TGTGCCAGCAGCCAACCCGACAGGGGAAACACCGGGGAGCTGTTTTTT. Amino acids: CASSQPDRGNTGELFF. Full variable domain (rest looked up from reference TRBV7-8 and TRBJ2-2): GAGVSQSPRYKVAKRGQDVALRCDPISGHVSLFWYQQALGQGPEFLTYFQNEAQLDKSGLPSDRFFAERPEGSVSTLKIQRTQQEDSAVYLCASSQPDRGNTGELFFGEGSRLTVL.